This T cell receptor beta chain emerged from a study of patients and donors after allogeneic stem cell transplantation. Germline loops: CDR1 MNHEY, CDR2 SVGAGI. The V and J ends lost 2 bases and 9 bases, in that order; junction bases with no gene match: 4. The CDR3 extends over 13 amino acids. From the RT-PCR reads, TCRdb called clonotypes with MiXCR, one entry per CDR3 protein. The sample comprises roughly 960,000 distinct CDR3 sequences, roughly 17% of which are singletons, and around 6% rests with the top ten. The gene calls are TRBV6-5 and TRBJ1-1, with 9 positions matching TRBD1. The sample was blood, either unsorted or a sorted T cell fraction (not recorded which). The sequence was collected from a human donor who was either an allogeneic HSCT recipient or a stem cell or donor lymphocyte infusion donor (not recorded which). It is not recorded whose cells these are; they may come from a transplant donor. The CDR3 reads CASSYPGTGKAFF. As DNA, the CDR3 is TGTGCCAGCAGTTACCCGGGGACAGGGAAAGCTTTCTTT.